This is a list of T cell receptor beta chains from one sample in a study of blood T cell repertoires in COVID-19. Profiling relied on immunoSEQ multiplex PCR, and the TCRdb table lists in-frame clones only, not all of them. The sample consists of 37,000 or so clones, about 88% of them appearing once. The sample was peripheral blood. These receptors originate from a man in his sixties or seventies with acute or convalescent COVID-19. The CDR3 runs from the conserved cysteine through the conserved F or W. The D gene is left open where the match is weak. The size field is filled for only some rows; it gives once, few, many or a size class.

d_gene	abundance	j_gene	v_gene	CDR3nt	CDR3aa
.	.	TRBJ1-5	TRBV6-6	TGTGCCAGCAGTACAGGGCCCTCTGGGAGCAATCAGCCCCAGCATTTT	CASSTGPSGSNQPQHF
.	.	TRBJ2-1	TRBV5-6	TGTGCCAGCAGCTTGAGGGCACTAGCCTCCTACAATGAGCAGTTCTTC	CASSLRALASYNEQFF
TRBD2	.	TRBJ2-7	TRBV6-5	TGTGCCAGCAGGATCAGGACTAGCGGACACGAGCAGTACTTC	CASRIRTSGHEQYF
TRBD2	.	TRBJ2-1	TRBV4-3	TGCGCCAGCAGCCAAGCCAGCGGGAGATATGAGCAGTTCTTC	CASSQASGRYEQFF
.	.	TRBJ2-2	TRBV18	TGTGCCAGCTCACCAATGGCCTCTCCGGGAGGGGAGCTGTTTTTT	CASSPMASPGGELFF
TRBD1	.	TRBJ1-1	TRBV5-1	TGCGCCAGCGGACAGGGGGACACTGAAGCTTTCTTT	CASGQGDTEAFF
TRBD1	.	TRBJ1-1	TRBV2	TGTGCCAGCAGCTCGGACAGGGGGCCCATGAACACTGAAGCTTTCTTT	CASSSDRGPMNTEAFF
.	.	TRBJ2-1	TRBV5-4	TGTGCCAGCAGCTCGGGCCTTGTGGGAGATGAGCAGTTCTTC	CASSSGLVGDEQFF
.	.	TRBJ2-1	TRBV2	TGTGCCAGCAGTGAAAGTCTAGAGCAGTTCTTC	CASSESLEQFF
.	.	TRBJ1-2	TRBV30	TGTGCCTGGAGTGTAGGTGGGGCCTATGGCTACACCTTC	CAWSVGGAYGYTF
.	.	TRBJ1-2	TRBV9	TGTGCCAGCAGCAAGGGACTCTATGGCTACACCTTC	CASSKGLYGYTF
TRBD2	.	TRBJ2-1	TRBV29-1	TGCAGCGTTCCCCGACTAGCGGGAGTGTTATACAATGAGCAGTTCTTC	CSVPRLAGVLYNEQFF
TRBD1	.	TRBJ2-6	TRBV5-6	TGTGCCAGCAGCTCCGGACAGGGCAGCTCTGGGGCCAACGTCCTGACTTTC	CASSSGQGSSGANVLTF
.	.	TRBJ1-4	TRBV7-2	TGTGCCAGCAGTTCCTCAGAAGCAACTAATGAAAAACTGTTTTTT	CASSSSEATNEKLFF
.	.	TRBJ1-4	TRBV28	TGTGCCAGCAGTTCGACCTCGGGTGGTGAAAAACTGTTTTTT	CASSSTSGGEKLFF
.	.	TRBJ1-4	TRBV3-1/TRBV3-2	TGTGCCAGCAGCCAAGAGGGGGGGCCGGCTAATGAAAAACTGTTTTTT	CASSQEGGPANEKLFF
TRBD1	.	TRBJ2-1	TRBV6-2/TRBV6-3	TGTGCCAGCAGTTACTCGGGACAGGGAAACAATGAGCAGTTCTTC	CASSYSGQGNNEQFF
.	.	TRBJ1-5	TRBV28	TGTGCCAGCAGACAAAGTCGGGGTGTGGTGGCAGGACAGCCCCAGCATTTT	CASRQSRGVVAGQPQHF
TRBD1	.	TRBJ1-2	TRBV5-1	TGCGCCAGCAGCCTAGGACAGGGTGGCTACACCTTC	CASSLGQGGYTF
TRBD1	.	TRBJ1-5	TRBV27	TGTGCCAGCAGCCCCGGGACAGGGGACCAGCCCCAGCATTTT	CASSPGTGDQPQHF
.	many	TRBJ1-3	TRBV4-1	TGCGCCAGCAGCCAAGATCTTTATGGAAACACCATATATTTT	CASSQDLYGNTIYF
.	.	TRBJ2-1	TRBV7-8	TGTGCCAGCAGCTTACTCCTAAACCGTATAAACAATGAGCAGTTCTTC	CASSLLLNRINNEQFF
TRBD1	.	TRBJ2-3	TRBV18	TGTGCCAGCTCACCGAGGGACAGTCTTCCACCAGATACGCAGTATTTT	CASSPRDSLPPDTQYF
TRBD2	once	TRBJ2-3	TRBV12-3/TRBV12-4	TGTGCCAGCAGCACGGGAGGTACAGATACGCAGTATTTT	CASSTGGTDTQYF
.	.	TRBJ1-2	TRBV5-5	TGTGCCAGCAGCTTAGCGGTTGCCGGCTACACCTTC	CASSLAVAGYTF
TRBD1	.	TRBJ2-2	TRBV24-1	TGTGCCACCAAGACAGGGTCAAGCACCGGGGAGCTGTTTTTT	CATKTGSSTGELFF
.	.	TRBJ1-5	TRBV7-2	TGTGCCAGCAGCTTAGCCAGGGGAGGGAATCAGCCCCAGCATTTT	CASSLARGGNQPQHF
.	.	TRBJ1-3	TRBV11-2	TGTGCCAGCAGCTTAAGAGGGGGAAACACCATATATTTT	CASSLRGGNTIYF
TRBD2	.	TRBJ2-5	TRBV5-8	TGTGCCAGCAGCCGGGGACTAGCGGGGCAAGAGACCCAGTACTTC	CASSRGLAGQETQYF
TRBD2	.	TRBJ2-1	TRBV11-2	TGTGCCAGCAGCCAAGGGACTAGTGAGCAGTTCTTC	CASSQGTSEQFF
.	.	TRBJ1-3	TRBV19	TGTGCCAGTAGAGACTGGCGGGCCTACTCTGGAAACACCATATATTTT	CASRDWRAYSGNTIYF
TRBD2	.	TRBJ2-1	TRBV7-6	TGTGCCAGCAGCTTAAGAGCGGGGATAAATGAGCAGTTCTTC	CASSLRAGINEQFF
TRBD1	.	TRBJ1-2	TRBV12-3/TRBV12-4	TGTGCCAGCAGTCCAGACAGGGTCTATGGCTACACCTTC	CASSPDRVYGYTF
TRBD2	.	TRBJ2-2	TRBV27	TGTGCCAGCAGTCATGGGGGGGCCGGGGAGCTGTTTTTT	CASSHGGAGELFF
.	.	TRBJ2-3	TRBV24-1	TGTGCCACCAGTGATTTGAGAAGGGGGACAGATACGCAGTATTTT	CATSDLRRGTDTQYF
.	.	TRBJ2-1	TRBV7-9	TGTGCCAGCAGCTGGACTATGCAAGAGCAGTTCTTC	CASSWTMQEQFF
.	.	TRBJ1-1	TRBV25-1	TGTGCCAGCAGTGAGTCCCCCTCCCTTCTCGGACGGGGTGAAGCTTTCTTT	CASSESPSLLGRGEAFF
.	.	TRBJ1-2	TRBV6-2/TRBV6-3	TGTGCCAGCAGTTACGCGGGGGCTAACTATGGCTACACCTTC	CASSYAGANYGYTF
TRBD1	once	TRBJ2-7	TRBV7-2	TGTGCCAGCAGCTTAGTTGGACAGGGGCCTATCTCCTACGAGCAGTACTTC	CASSLVGQGPISYEQYF
TRBD2	.	TRBJ2-2	TRBV27	TGTGCCAGCACCCCGGGACTAGCGGGTGACGACACCGGGGAGCTGTTTTTT	CASTPGLAGDDTGELFF
.	.	TRBJ2-7	TRBV6-1	TGTGCCAGCAGTGAAGGGAGGGGCACAAACTACGAGCAGTACTTC	CASSEGRGTNYEQYF
.	.	TRBJ1-1	TRBV5-1	TGCGCCAGCAGCTTCCGGGCAGGGGATAACACTGAAGCTTTCTTT	CASSFRAGDNTEAFF
.	.	TRBJ1-2	TRBV18	TGTGCCAGCTCAACCGGACAGTCCCTTATCGCCTACGGCTACACCTTC	CASSTGQSLIAYGYTF
TRBD2	.	TRBJ2-5	TRBV6-6	TGTGCCAGCAGGAATCGACTAGCGGCAAGTGGGGAGACCCAGTACTTC	CASRNRLAASGETQYF
.	.	TRBJ2-3	TRBV12-1	TGTGCCAGCAGCTTTGCCGTCATAGACCGGGTCTTCACAGATACGCAGTATTTT	CASSFAVIDRVFTDTQYF
TRBD1	.	TRBJ1-4	TRBV20-1	TGCAGTGCTAGTGAGGGGGCGGACGAAAAACTGTTTTTT	CSASEGADEKLFF
.	.	TRBJ1-2	TRBV19	TGTGCCAGTAGTGACAACCGTGCTTACACCTTC	CASSDNRAYTF
.	.	TRBJ1-1	TRBV19	TGTGCCAGTAGTCCTCGGACAGTGAACACTGAAGCTTTCTTT	CASSPRTVNTEAFF
TRBD2	.	TRBJ2-2	TRBV30	TGTGCCACCCACCGGCGGGGGGGTAACACCGGGGAGCTGTTTTTT	CATHRRGGNTGELFF
TRBD1	.	TRBJ1-5	TRBV7-9	TGTGCCAGCAGCTTGGGGACAGGGAGAGGTAGCAATCAGCCCCAGCATTTT	CASSLGTGRGSNQPQHF
TRBD2	.	TRBJ2-1	TRBV9	TGTGCCAGCAGCGTAGTTAGCGGGGGGTCCAATGAGCAGTTCTTC	CASSVVSGGSNEQFF
TRBD1	.	TRBJ1-5	TRBV18	TGTGCCAGCTCACTCGGGACAGGGGATTATCAGCCCCAGCATTTT	CASSLGTGDYQPQHF
TRBD1	.	TRBJ1-1	TRBV29-1	TGCAGCGGTGGACAGGGTTCCACTGAAGCTTTCTTT	CSGGQGSTEAFF
TRBD2	once	TRBJ2-5	TRBV5-5	TGTGCCAGCAGCTTGTACGGGGGGGCCGAGACCCAGTACTTC	CASSLYGGAETQYF
.	.	TRBJ1-2	TRBV29-1	TGCAGCGTGGGGGGGCACAGGGTAGTCTATGGCTACACCTTC	CSVGGHRVVYGYTF
TRBD1	.	TRBJ2-1	TRBV19	TGTGCCAGTAGTATTTCCGGGACAGGGGGAAGGAATGAGCAGTTCTTC	CASSISGTGGRNEQFF
TRBD2	.	TRBJ2-3	TRBV6-2/TRBV6-3	TGTGCCAGCGGCCAATACGCCGGGACTAGCGGGAAGCAGTATTTT	CASGQYAGTSGKQYF
.	.	TRBJ1-1	TRBV9	TGTGCCAGCAGCCCCCGACCCGGAGTTCAGGCTTTCTTT	CASSPRPGVQAFF
.	.	TRBJ1-2	TRBV6-5	TGTGCCAGCAGGAGAATCAGGGGATACTATGGCTACACCTTC	CASRRIRGYYGYTF
.	.	TRBJ1-1	TRBV12-5	TGTGCTAGTGCTCAACGGTCGACTGAAGCTTTCTTT	CASAQRSTEAFF